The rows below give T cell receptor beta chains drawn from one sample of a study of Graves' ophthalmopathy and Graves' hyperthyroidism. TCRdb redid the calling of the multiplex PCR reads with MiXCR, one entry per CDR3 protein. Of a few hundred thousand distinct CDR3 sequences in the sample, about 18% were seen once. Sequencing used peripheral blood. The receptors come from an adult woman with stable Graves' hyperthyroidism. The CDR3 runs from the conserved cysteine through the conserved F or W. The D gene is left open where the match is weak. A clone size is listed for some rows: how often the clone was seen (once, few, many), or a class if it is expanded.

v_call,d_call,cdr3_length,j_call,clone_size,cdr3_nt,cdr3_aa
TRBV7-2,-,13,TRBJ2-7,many,TGTGCCAGCAGCCAAAAGGGATTCCACGAGCAGTACTTC,CASSQKGFHEQYF
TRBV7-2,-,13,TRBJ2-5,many,TGTGCCAGCAGCGCCCGGATAGGGGAGACCCAGTACTTC,CASSARIGETQYF
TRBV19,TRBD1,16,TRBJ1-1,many,TGTGCCAGTAGTATAGTCGGGACAGTCTACGGCGCTGAAGCTTTCTTT,CASSIVGTVYGAEAFF
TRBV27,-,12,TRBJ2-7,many,TGTGCCAGCGGAAATTTATCCTACGAGCAGTACTTC,CASGNLSYEQYF
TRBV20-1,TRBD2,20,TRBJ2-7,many,TGCAGTGCTAGAGCAGATCGACCGGGACTAGCGGGAGAGTGGGGCTACGAGCAGTACTTC,CSARADRPGLAGEWGYEQYF
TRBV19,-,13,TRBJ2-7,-,TGTGCCAGTAGTATAGCGGAATCCTACGAGCAGTACTTC,CASSIAESYEQYF
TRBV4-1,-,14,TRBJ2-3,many,TGCGCCAGCAGCCAAGCCGATGTCCTAGATACGCAGTATTTT,CASSQADVLDTQYF
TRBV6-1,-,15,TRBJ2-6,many,TGTGCCAGCAGTGGAGGGGACTCTGGGGCCAACGTCCTGACTTTC,CASSGGDSGANVLTF
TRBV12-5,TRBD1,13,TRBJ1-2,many,TGTGCTAGTGATCAACAGGGGTCCTATGGCTACACCTTC,CASDQQGSYGYTF
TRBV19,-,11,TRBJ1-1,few,TGTGCCAGTAGTTGGAACACTGAAGCTTTCTTT,CASSWNTEAFF
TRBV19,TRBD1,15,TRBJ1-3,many,TGTGCCAGTAGCACCCGGGACAGGGCTGGAAACACCATATATTTT,CASSTRDRAGNTIYF
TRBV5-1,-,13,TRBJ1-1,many,TGTGCCAGCAGTTTCGGGGGGAACACTGAAGCTTTCTTT,CASSFGGNTEAFF
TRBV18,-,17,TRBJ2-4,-,TGTGCCAGCTCACCACCGACCAGGGGACTCGTCAAAAACATTCAGTACTTC,CASSPPTRGLVKNIQYF
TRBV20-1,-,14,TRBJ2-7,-,TGCAGTGCTGAGCGCCGGATGGGGTTTGACGAGCAGTACTTC,CSAERRMGFDEQYF
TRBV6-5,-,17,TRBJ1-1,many,TGTGCCAGCAGTTACTCAGGGGCAGGCGGAATGAACACTGAAGCTTTCTTT,CASSYSGAGGMNTEAFF
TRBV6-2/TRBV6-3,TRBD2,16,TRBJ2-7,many,TGTGCCAGCAATCCTTTCGTTAGCGGGCCCTACTACGAGCAGTACTTC,CASNPFVSGPYYEQYF
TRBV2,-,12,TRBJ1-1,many,TGTGCCAGCAGTGTCGTGGGAACTGAAGCTTTCTTT,CASSVVGTEAFF
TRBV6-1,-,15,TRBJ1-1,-,TGTGCCAGCAGAGTTCCGGGCCCCCGGGGCACTGAAGCTTTCTTT,CASRVPGPRGTEAFF
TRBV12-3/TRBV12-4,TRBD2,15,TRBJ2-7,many,TGTGCCAGCAGCTTCGATCTAGCGGGAGGGTTCGAGCAGTACTTC,CASSFDLAGGFEQYF
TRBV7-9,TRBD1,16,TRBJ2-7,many,TGTGCCAGCAGCTCCTTGGACAGGGTTAAAACCTACGAGCAGTACTTC,CASSSLDRVKTYEQYF
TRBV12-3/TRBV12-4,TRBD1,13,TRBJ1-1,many,TGTGCCAGCAGTACCACAGGGGGCCCTGAAGCTTTCTTT,CASSTTGGPEAFF
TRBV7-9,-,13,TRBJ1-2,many,TGTGCCAGCAGCGTCGGACGGCTCTATGGCTACACCTTC,CASSVGRLYGYTF
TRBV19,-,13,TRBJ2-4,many,TGTGCCAGTAGTGCAGACCGTAGAAACATTCAGTACTTC,CASSADRRNIQYF
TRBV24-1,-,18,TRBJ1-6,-,TGTGCCACCAGAGCCCGGCGGGACCCAGAGTCCTATAATTCACCCCTCCACTTT,CATRARRDPESYNSPLHF
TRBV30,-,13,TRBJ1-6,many,TGTGCCTGGAGCCCGGACAGCACTACACCCCTCCACTTT,CAWSPDSTTPLHF
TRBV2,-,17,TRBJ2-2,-,TGTGCCAGCAGTGGGGGGCAAGGAGGGACAACACGCGGGGAGCTGGTTTTT,CASSGGQGGTTRGELVF
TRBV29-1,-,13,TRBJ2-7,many,TGCAGCGTTGTTATAGGCCTTTCCTACGAGCAGTACTTC,CSVVIGLSYEQYF
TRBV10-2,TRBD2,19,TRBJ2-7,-,TGCGCCAGCAGTGAGAAGGCTTGCGGGAGACTCTTAGGCTCCTACGAGCAGTACTTC,CASSEKACGRLLGSYEQYF
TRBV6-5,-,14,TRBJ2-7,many,TGTGCCAGCAGTTCCACGAAAAGCTCCTACGAGCAGTACTTC,CASSSTKSSYEQYF
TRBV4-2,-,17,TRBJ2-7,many,TGTGCCAGCAGCCAAGAGGGGGGCGAGCCGAGCTCCTACGAGCAGTACTTC,CASSQEGGEPSSYEQYF
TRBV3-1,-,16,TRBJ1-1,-,TGTGCCAGCAGCCAAGAGTGGCGGGCGGCGGGAACTGAAGCTTTCTTT,CASSQEWRAAGTEAFF
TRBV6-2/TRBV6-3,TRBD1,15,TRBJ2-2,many,TGTGCCAGCAGAAAGAGACAGGGACAGGACGGGGAGCTGTTTTTT,CASRKRQGQDGELFF
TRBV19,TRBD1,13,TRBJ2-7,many,TGTGCCAGTAGTACCAATCGACAGGGCGAGCAGTACTTC,CASSTNRQGEQYF
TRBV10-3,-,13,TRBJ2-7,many,TGTGCCATCAGTGGTTACCCCACCTACGAGCAGTACTTC,CAISGYPTYEQYF
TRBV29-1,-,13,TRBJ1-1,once,TGCAGCCAAGCCCCCCTCGAACGCACTGAAGCTTTCTTT,CSQAPLERTEAFF
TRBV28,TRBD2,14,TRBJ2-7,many,TGTGCCAGCTCCCCTCCCCTAGCGGGGAGCGAGCAGTACTTC,CASSPPLAGSEQYF
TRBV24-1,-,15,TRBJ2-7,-,TGTGCCACCAGTGATCCTGATCCCGGCAACCACGAGCAGTACTTC,CATSDPDPGNHEQYF
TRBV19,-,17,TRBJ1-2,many,TGTGCCAGTAGTCGGAACCCGGACGGGACCTCAAACTATGGCTACACCTTC,CASSRNPDGTSNYGYTF
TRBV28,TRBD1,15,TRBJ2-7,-,TGTGCCAGCAGATCACCGGGACAGGGTCCCTACGAGCAGTACTTC,CASRSPGQGPYEQYF
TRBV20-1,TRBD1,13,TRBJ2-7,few,TGCAGTGGGTCCCGGGACAGGATAGGCGGGCAGTACTTC,CSGSRDRIGGQYF
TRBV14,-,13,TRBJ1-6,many,TGTGCCAGCAGCCAAGAACGGGACTCACCCCTCCACTTT,CASSQERDSPLHF
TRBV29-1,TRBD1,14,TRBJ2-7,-,TGCAGGGTCCTGGGGGGGACAGGGGGGGTCGAGCAGTACTTC,CRVLGGTGGVEQYF
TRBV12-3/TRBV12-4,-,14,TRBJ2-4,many,TGTGCCAGCACTAAATTTGGGGGTTCCGACATTCAGTACTTC,CASTKFGGSDIQYF
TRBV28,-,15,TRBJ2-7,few,TGTGCCAGCAGTTTATCTGTAGTTTCGGCCTACGAGCAGTACTTC,CASSLSVVSAYEQYF
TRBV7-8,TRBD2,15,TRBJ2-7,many,TGTGCCAGCAGCTTAAGTCTGGGACTAGCCTACGAGCAGTACTTC,CASSLSLGLAYEQYF
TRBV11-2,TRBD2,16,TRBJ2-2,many,TGTGCCAGCAGCAAAACTAGCGGGAATCCCACCGGGGAGCTGTTTTTT,CASSKTSGNPTGELFF